These 21 T cell receptor beta chains came from one sample sequenced in a study of blood T cell repertoires in COVID-19. Data came from immunoSEQ multiplex PCR; TCRdb stores just in-frame clones and leaves some out. The top ten hold roughly 13% of the sample, which has more than 95,000 clones, 86% seen once. Sample: peripheral blood. Receptors originate from an older woman in a cohort sampled during active or convalescent COVID-19.

In DNA form, the CDR3 reads TGTGCCAGCAGTTTATTCGGAAGGGGTTCACCCCTCCACTTT. Translation gives CASSLFGRGSPLHF. The chain carries TRBV28 and TRBJ1-6; a weak D match, TRBD1 (5 bases). The V and J ends lost 1 base and 9 bases respectively, with 10 bases between them. The germline CDR1 and CDR2 sequences are MDHEN and SYDVKM. CDR3 length equals 14 residues.

This clone has just a few counts. The V gene is TRBV9, the J gene TRBJ2-5, with 15 bases matching TRBD2. Germline V gene data show CDR1 as SGDLS and CDR2 as YYNGEE. The CDR3 is 16 residues long. V trimming: 1 base; J trimming: 4 bases; junction bases outside the gene matches: 2. The CDR3 loop reads CASSVLGLAGGETQYF. The CDR3 DNA is TGTGCCAGCAGCGTATTGGGACTAGCGGGAGGAGAGACCCAGTACTTC. Variable domain in full (rest from reference TRBV9 and TRBJ2-5): DSGVTQTPKHLITATGQRVTLRCSPRSGDLSVYWYQQSLDQGLQFLIQYYNGEERAKGNILERFSAQQFPDLHSELNLSSLELGDSALYFCASSVLGLAGGETQYFGPGTRLLVL.

The chain carries TRBV3-1 (or the pseudogene TRBV3-2) and TRBJ1-3; possible D gene TRBD1, 5 bases. CDR3 size: 15 residues. Germline V lookup: CDR1 LGHDT, CDR2 YNNKEL (reference sequence). V lost 4 bases to trimming and J lost 5 bases, with 15 bases between them. The CDR3 region has the DNA TGTGCCAGCAGCCTAAGCCTGGACATAAGAAACACCATATATTTT. Amino acids: CASSLSLDIRNTIYF.

This sequence joins TRBV19 and TRBJ1-3; the match to TRBD1 covers 8 bases. V lost 7 bases and J lost 4; bases outside the gene matches: 9. Germline V lookup: CDR1 LNHDA, CDR2 SQIVND (reference sequence). This CDR3 is 15 amino acids long. CDR3 in DNA: TGTGCCAGTAAGGCTTCGACAGGGGTAGGAAACACCATATATTTT. It yields the protein CASKASTGVGNTIYF.

V gene TRBV28 combines with J gene TRBJ2-6; D is perhaps TRBD1 (6 bases). Trimming removed 5 bases from V and 5 bases from J, with 22 bases in between. This CDR3 is 18 amino acids long. Germline V gene lookup returns CDR1 MDHEN and CDR2 SYDVKM. For the CDR3, the DNA is TGTGCCAGCAGTCCCCCCGGGACACCCAAGAGAAGGGCCAACGTCCTGACTTTC. This encodes CASSPPGTPKRRANVLTF.

CDR3 residues: CASSLQGIGEQYF. In DNA, the CDR3 is TGTGCCAGCAGTTTACAGGGAATAGGTGAGCAGTACTTC. V usage is TRBV27 and J usage is TRBJ2-7, with a tentative D call TRBD1 (5 bases). The germline V gene encodes CDR1 MNHEY and CDR2 SMNVEV (reference sequence). Trimming stripped 2 bases from V and 7 bases from J, with 12 bases between. CDR3 length: 13 residues.

The chain couples TRBV10-3 to TRBJ1-2, with 7 bases matching TRBD1. Germline assignment: CDR1 ENHRY and CDR2 SYGVKD. V lost 1 base, J lost 6 bases, and 2 bases stayed unmatched. CDR3 size: 13 residues. The CDR3 reads CAISEWDSDGYTF. CDR3 nucleotide sequence: TGTGCCATCAGTGAGTGGGACAGCGATGGCTACACCTTC.

The V and J genes are TRBV3-1 (or the pseudogene TRBV3-2) and TRBJ2-3; 8 bases match TRBD2. The germline V gene encodes CDR1 LGHDT and CDR2 YNNKEL (reference sequence). The CDR3 sequence is 17 residues long. Trimming cost V 1 base and J 9 bases; bases outside gene matches: 15. This CDR3 is CASSQVTGSGTRMTQYF. CDR3 in DNA: TGTGCCAGCAGCCAAGTTACGGGATCCGGGACTAGGATGACGCAGTATTTT.

The chain is built from TRBV5-1 and TRBJ1-5; tentative D call: TRBD1 (6 bases). This CDR3 is built from 15 residues. V was clipped by 0 bases and J by 4 bases, with 11 bases between them. Germline V lookup: CDR1 SGHRS, CDR2 YFSETQ. The CDR3 loop is CASSLGGGNNQPQHF. The CDR3 region has the DNA TGCGCCAGCAGCTTGGGAGGGGGTAATAATCAGCCCCAGCATTTT.

This chain links TRBV7-2 with TRBJ2-7, with D uncertain. This CDR3 contains 16 residues. Trimming cost V 1 base and J 0 bases, with 13 bases left between them. Germline-derived CDR1 and CDR2 are SGHTA and FQGNSA. Written as DNA, the CDR3 is TGTGCCAGCAGCTTAGTCGCCAGCGAAAGCTCCTACGAGCAGTACTTC. Translation: CASSLVASESSYEQYF.

The chain couples TRBV5-8 to TRBJ1-5; D is ambiguous. Germline V gene lookup returns CDR1 SGHTS and CDR2 YDEGEE. With 3 bases removed from V and 1 base from J, the gap between germline ends came to 8 bases. This CDR3 spans 14 amino acids. CDR3 DNA: TGTGCCAGCAGCTCCTATTCAAGCAATCAGCCCCAGCATTTT. Residues: CASSSYSSNQPQHF.

V gene TRBV7-2 combines with J gene TRBJ1-1; no clear D. The V and J ends lost 2 bases and 11 bases respectively, with 12 bases between them. Germline V gives CDR1 SGHTA, CDR2 FQGNSA. The CDR3 is 12 residues long. The CDR3 sequence is CASSLTRGGAFF. The CDR3 DNA is TGTGCCAGCAGCTTAACCCGGGGTGGGGCTTTCTTT.

The J gene is TRBJ1-2, the V gene TRBV5-1, with 7 bases lining up with TRBD1. The CDR3 runs 15 residues. CDR1 and CDR2 from the germline V gene are SGHRS and YFSETQ. The V and J ends lost 0 bases and 6 bases, in that order; junction bases with no gene match: 8. Here the CDR3 reads CASSLAAQGVDGYTF. In nucleotides, the CDR3 is TGCGCCAGCAGCTTGGCTGCGCAGGGGGTAGATGGCTACACCTTC.

In its sample, this clone was seen a few times. The J gene is TRBJ1-5, the V gene TRBV5-1; a weak D match, TRBD1 (6 bases). V was shortened by 4 bases and J by 3 bases, with 14 bases between the two germline ends. The CDR3 totals 15 residues. In germline, CDR1 is SGHRS, CDR2 YFSETQ. Here the CDR3 DNA reads TGCGCCAGCAGCCGGGAGGGGGGGCTCAATCAGCCCCAGCATTTT. This codes for CASSREGGLNQPQHF.

This clone appeared a few times. The chain is built from TRBV28 and TRBJ1-3, with no clear D. Trimming shortened V by 2 bases and J by 4 bases, and 9 bases separated the two germline ends. CDR3 length: 14 amino acids. Germline V CDR1 and CDR2: MDHEN, SYDVKM. The DNA for the CDR3 is TGTGCCAGCAGTTTACCCGGGTCCGGAAACACCATATATTTT. This translates into CASSLPGSGNTIYF.

The chain recombines TRBV15 with TRBJ2-7; D possibly corresponds to TRBD1 (6 bases). V lost 3 bases and J 1 base, leaving 16 bases between the germline ends. The CDR3 runs to 16 residues. The germline CDR1 and CDR2 sequences are LNHNV and YYDKDF (reference sequence). CDR3 residues: CATSSRQARTSYEQYF. The CDR3 DNA sequence: TGTGCCACCAGCAGCAGACAGGCGCGAACATCCTACGAGCAGTACTTC.

The chain recombines TRBV29-1 with TRBJ1-2; possible D gene TRBD1, 6 bases. The CDR3 totals 16 residues. V lost 6 bases and J 1 base, leaving 21 bases between the germline ends. Germline V lookup: CDR1 SQVTM, CDR2 ANQGSEA. The CDR3 region has the DNA TGCAGCGTCGGTCTGTTCACCGGGACATTTAACTATGGCTACACCTTC. It translates to CSVGLFTGTFNYGYTF.

This clone was detected once. The chain joins TRBV28 to TRBJ1-5; D might be TRBD1 (5 bases). Deletions cut 3 bases from V and 3 bases from J, with 12 bases between. The CDR3 covers 15 residues. CDR1 is MDHEN, CDR2 SYDVKM, per germline. CDR3 bases: TGTGCCAGCAGTTTGGGGCAGGGCAACAATCAGCCCCAGCATTTT. Residues: CASSLGQGNNQPQHF.

This chain uses TRBV6-4 with TRBJ1-3; D unclear. Germline-derived CDR1 and CDR2 are MRHNA and SNTAGT. This CDR3 has 14 residues. V was pared by 11 bases and J by 0 bases, with 14 bases between. The CDR3 loop is CASRVVTSGNTIYF. CDR3 nucleotides: TGTGCCTCCCGCGTAGTTACCTCTGGAAACACCATATATTTT.

The V call is TRBV29-1, the J call TRBJ1-2, with 12 positions matching TRBD1. The CDR3 extends over 20 amino acids. The V gene end was trimmed by 7 bases and the J gene end by 5 bases; junction bases not matched to a gene: 26. Looked up from germline, CDR1 is SQVTM and CDR2 is ANQGSEA. The CDR3 protein is CSAETSVVGTGGLFSYGYTF. As DNA, the CDR3 is TGCAGCGCTGAGACGAGCGTCGTGGGGACAGGGGGCCTATTTTCTTATGGCTACACCTTC. Full variable domain (remainder filled in from reference TRBV29-1 and TRBJ1-2): SAVISQKPSRDICQRGTSLTIQCQVDSQVTMMFWYRQQPGQSLTLIATANQGSEATYESGFVIDKFPISRPNLTFSTLTVSNMSPEDSSIYLCSAETSVVGTGGLFSYGYTFGSGTRLTVV.

This CDR3 is CASMEGSGGIGETQYF. DNA for the CDR3: TGTGCCAGTATGGAGGGTAGCGGGGGGATCGGGGAGACCCAGTACTTC. The chain links TRBV19 to TRBJ2-5, with 10 bases matching TRBD2. V gave up 7 bases and J gave up 5 bases; unmatched junction bases: 13. Germline CDR1 and CDR2: LNHDA and SQIVND (reference sequence). CDR3 length: 16 residues.